This T cell receptor beta chain comes out of a study of identical twins. Each CDR3 protein is one row after TCRdb ran MiXCR on the 5' RACE reads. Altogether just under 650,000 distinct CDR3 sequences are present, roughly 7.2% being singletons, with the ten largest covering 1.6%. This clonotype was counted only a few times. From germline, CDR1 is SNHLY and CDR2 FYNNEI. V lost 2 bases and J lost 2, with 9 bases in between. The CDR3 is 14 amino acids. This sample was shared with a second study, whose subject was yellow fever vaccine responses in identical twins. That study adds: Twins reportedly appeared to share part of their vaccine T cell response while keeping part individual.

This receptor was identified in a young woman in good health. Specimen: PBMCs. The chain combines TRBV2 with TRBJ1-1; the D is unclear. CDR3 amino acids: CASSERAGNTEAFF. The DNA for the CDR3 is TGTGCCAGCAGTGAAAGGGCCGGTAACACTGAAGCTTTCTTT.